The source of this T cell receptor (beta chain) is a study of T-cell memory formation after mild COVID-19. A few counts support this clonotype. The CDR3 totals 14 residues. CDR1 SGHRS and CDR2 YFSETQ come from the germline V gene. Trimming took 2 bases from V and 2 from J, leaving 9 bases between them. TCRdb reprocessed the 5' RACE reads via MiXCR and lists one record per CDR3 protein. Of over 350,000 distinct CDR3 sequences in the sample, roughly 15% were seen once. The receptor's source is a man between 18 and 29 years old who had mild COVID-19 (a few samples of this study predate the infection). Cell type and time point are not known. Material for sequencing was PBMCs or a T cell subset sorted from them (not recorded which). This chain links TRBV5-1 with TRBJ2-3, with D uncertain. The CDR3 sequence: CASSFTDLTDTQYF. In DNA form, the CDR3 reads TGCGCCAGCAGCTTCACAGACCTCACAGATACGCAGTATTTT.